This TCR beta chain emerged from a study of T cells in Graves' hyperthyroidism and ophthalmopathy. Study summary: Peripheral blood was collected at initial diagnosis, before any treatment. Whole-study findings and limits: A model built on 13 V-J features separated ophthalmopathy from stable hyperthyroidism. Also found in blood were most expanded thyroid clonotypes above 0.001.

The hyperthyroidism was newly diagnosed and had lasted under 2 months; the patients were aged 18 to 65. V gave up 2 bases and J gave up 1 base; unmatched junction bases: 8. This CDR3 spans 17 amino acids. Looked up from germline, CDR1 is SGHRS and CDR2 is YFSETQ. RNA transcripts were the template for amplifying TCR beta CDR3 regions. An initial round of RT-PCR targeting the TCR CDR3 relied on the HTBI primer set. From the multiplex PCR reads, TCRdb called clonotypes with MiXCR, one entry per CDR3 protein. The table includes more than 300,000 distinct CDR3 sequences, about 15% detected once. This clonotype occurred many times. Its antigen is not identified.

The TCR sequence derives from a woman between 55 and 75 years old with Graves' hyperthyroidism. V and J are TRBV5-1 and TRBJ2-2, with 7 bases matching TRBD1. The sequenced material came from blood. The CDR3 nucleotides read TGCGCCAGCAGCTTACGCTACCCAGGGGGGAACACCGGGGAGCTGTTTTTT. This encodes CASSLRYPGGNTGELFF. Drawing the rest from reference TRBV5-1 and TRBJ2-2, the complete variable domain is KAGVTQTPRYLIKTRGQQVTLSCSPISGHRSVSWYQQTPGQGLQFLFEYFSETQRNKGNFPGRFSGRQFSNSRSEMNVSTLELGDSALYLCASSLRYPGGNTGELFFGEGSRLTVL.